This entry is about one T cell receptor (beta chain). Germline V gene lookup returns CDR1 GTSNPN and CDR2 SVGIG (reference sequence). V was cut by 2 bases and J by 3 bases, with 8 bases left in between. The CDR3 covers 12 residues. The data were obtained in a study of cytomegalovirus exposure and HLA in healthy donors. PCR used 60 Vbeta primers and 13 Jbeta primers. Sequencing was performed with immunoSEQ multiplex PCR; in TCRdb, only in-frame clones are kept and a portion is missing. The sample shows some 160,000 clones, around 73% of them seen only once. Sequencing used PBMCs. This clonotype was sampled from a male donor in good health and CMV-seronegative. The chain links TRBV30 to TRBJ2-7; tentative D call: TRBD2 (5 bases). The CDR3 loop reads CAWSPGSYEQYF. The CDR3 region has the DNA TGTGCCTGGAGTCCGGGAAGCTACGAGCAGTACTTC. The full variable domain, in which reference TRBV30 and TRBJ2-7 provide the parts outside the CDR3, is SQTIHQWPATLVQPVGSPLSLECTVEGTSNPNLYWYRQAAGRGLQLLFYSVGIGQISSEVPQNLSASRPQDRQFILSSKKLLLSDSGFYLCAWSPGSYEQYFGPGTRLTVT.